Listed here are 5 T cell receptor beta chains from one sample, sequenced in a study of glioma-infiltrating T cells. The iRepertoire nested amplicon-rescue multiplex PCR amplified TCR alpha and beta CDR3s from RNA. MiXCR, applied by TCRdb to the multiplex PCR reads, yields one record per CDR3 protein. The data hold tens of thousands of distinct CDR3 sequences, with around a quarter observed a single time. The source material was glioma tissue, nonneoplastic brain tissue, or PBMCs (not recorded which). These receptors were collected from a human donor with low-grade glioma or glioblastoma, undergoing nonglioma brain surgery, or in good health (not recorded which).

This clonotype was seen many times. CDR3 in amino acids: CASSQDRYSNQPQHF. The CDR3 region has the DNA TGTGCCAGCAGCCAGGACAGGTATAGCAATCAGCCCCAGCATTTT. The chain employs TRBV7-9 and TRBJ1-5, with TRBD1 matching over 7 bases. Germline assignment: CDR1 SEHNR and CDR2 FQNEAQ (reference sequence). The CDR3 consists of 15 residues. The J segment lost 0 bases and the V segment lost 5 bases, leaving 4 bases of the junction unmatched.

This clonotype was seen only a few times. The V and J genes are TRBV2 and TRBJ1-2; D is ambiguous. CDR3 length: 15 residues. Germline CDR1 is SNHLY and CDR2 is FYNNEI. Trimming took off 2 bases at V and 0 bases at J, with 10 bases between the two ends. The CDR3 DNA reads as TGTGCCAGCAGTGAAAGCGGTCGAACTAACTATGGCTACACCTTC. Protein sequence: CASSESGRTNYGYTF.

In its sample, this clonotype was seen many times. The chain has TRBV27 and TRBJ2-5, with D unresolved. Trimming removed 6 bases at V and 1 base at J, with 9 bases between. Looked up from germline, CDR1 is MNHEY and CDR2 is SMNVEV (reference sequence). The CDR3 is 13 residues long. CDR3 DNA sequence: TGTGCCAGCAGAAATCCAGGCCAAGAGACCCAGTACTTC. Amino acid sequence: CASRNPGQETQYF.

This clonotype was observed many times. The V call is TRBV20-1, the J call TRBJ2-2; tentatively, D is TRBD2 (7 bases). This CDR3 contains 16 residues. Germline lookup yields CDR1 DFQATT and CDR2 SNEGSKA (reference sequence). V lost 6 bases and J 0 bases, leaving 17 bases between the germline ends. The CDR3 spells CSAQTGLGSNTGELFF. In DNA form, the CDR3 reads TGCAGTGCCCAGACAGGACTAGGATCGAACACCGGGGAGCTGTTTTTT.

This clonotype was detected many times. The gene calls are TRBV3-1 and TRBJ2-3; 8 nucleotides line up with TRBD2. The CDR3 runs to 15 residues. Per germline, CDR1 LGHDT and CDR2 YNNKEL (reference sequence). Trimming at V came to 3 bases and at J to 3 bases, leaving 5 bases not matched to a gene. This CDR3 is CASSHRGGETDTQYF. CDR3 nucleotides: TGTGCCAGCAGCCACCGGGGGGGAGAGACAGATACGCAGTATTTT.